This passage covers 7 T cell receptor beta chains from one sample sequenced in a study of blood T cell repertoires in COVID-19. The table came from immunoSEQ multiplex PCR; TCRdb's copy has only in-frame clones and leaves some out. The sample lists 150,000 to 200,000 clones, 85% occurring once. Sequenced: peripheral blood. The receptors originated from a human donor with acute or convalescent COVID-19. The donor label of this sample is uncertain.

The chain uses TRBV2 and TRBJ2-1; D is unclear. The CDR3 spans 14 residues. V lost 6 bases and J 2 bases, leaving 11 bases between the germline ends. Looked up from germline, CDR1 is SNHLY and CDR2 is FYNNEI. The CDR3 bases are TGTGCCAGCAGCCTGGGCCCGCCCTACAATGAGCAGTTCTTC. It yields the protein CASSLGPPYNEQFF.

The V call is TRBV6-5, the J call TRBJ2-7; 12 positions match TRBD2. The CDR3 covers 15 residues. Germline values: CDR1 MNHEY, CDR2 SVGAGI. The junction had 3 bases not matched to a gene; V was cut back by 2 bases and J by 4 bases. Here the CDR3 reads CASSYASGGAYEQYF. CDR3 bases: TGTGCCAGCAGTTACGCTAGCGGGGGGGCTTACGAGCAGTACTTC.

This sequence joins TRBV13 and TRBJ2-1, with 10 bases aligning to TRBD2. The V and J ends lost 1 base and 7 bases, in that order; junction bases with no gene match: 7. The germline V gene has CDR1 PRHDT and CDR2 FYEKMQ (reference sequence). The CDR3 has 16 amino acids. CDR3 loop: CASSLERGGSGNEQFF. The CDR3 DNA reads TGTGCCAGCAGCTTAGAGCGGGGGGGTTCAGGAAATGAGCAGTTCTTC.

This chain links TRBV7-2 with TRBJ1-4; D unclear. CDR1 SGHTA and CDR2 FQGNSA come from the germline V gene. V lost 0 bases to trimming and J lost 5 bases, with 10 bases between them. The CDR3 is 15 residues long. Here the CDR3 reads CASSLAVSINEKLFF. CDR3 DNA: TGTGCCAGCAGCTTAGCCGTCAGTATAAATGAAAAACTGTTTTTT.

The CDR3 nucleotides read TGTGCCAGCAGCTTAGACTTCACCGGGGAGCTGTTTTTT. It yields the protein CASSLDFTGELFF. This chain uses TRBV7-7 with TRBJ2-2; no clear D. Germline V gene lookup returns CDR1 SSHAT and CDR2 FNYEAQ (reference sequence). The V end lost 1 base, the J end lost 4 bases, and 4 bases lay between the germline ends. This CDR3 is 13 amino acids long. The full variable domain, rest sourced from reference TRBV7-7 and TRBJ2-2, is GAGVSQSPRYKVTKRGQDVTLRCDPISSHATLYWYQQALGQGPEFLTYFNYEAQPDKSGLPSDRFSAERPEGSISTLTIQRTEQRDSAMYRCASSLDFTGELFFGEGSRLTVL.

The V and J genes are TRBV5-1 and TRBJ1-4, with D maybe TRBD1 (5 bases). CDR1 and CDR2 from the germline V gene are SGHRS and YFSETQ. Trimming took off 0 bases at V and 2 bases at J, with 11 bases between the two ends. The CDR3 is 16 residues long. CDR3 sequence reads: CASSLAGGITNEKLFF. The CDR3 bases are TGCGCCAGCAGCTTGGCGGGGGGGATCACTAATGAAAAACTGTTTTTT.

V is TRBV3-1 (or the pseudogene TRBV3-2) and J is TRBJ2-6; TRBD1 agrees at 11 bases. V lost 4 bases and J lost 0; bases outside the gene matches: 5. Germline V lookup: CDR1 LGHDT, CDR2 YNNKEL (reference sequence). The CDR3 has 18 amino acids. CDR3 sequence (DNA): TGTGCCAGCAGCCCCACCGGGACAGGGGGCTCTGGGGCCAACGTCCTGACTTTC. Translated, it gives CASSPTGTGGSGANVLTF.